These T cell receptor beta chains were read from a single sample in a study of CD8 T cells in ankylosing spondylitis. Each CDR3 protein gets one entry after TCRdb re-called the 5' RACE reads with MiXCR. The repertoire has 200,000 to 250,000 distinct CDR3 sequences, about 10% of them found once; the top ten carry 21%. Input material: blood, either unsorted or a sorted T cell fraction (not recorded which). Receptors were obtained from a male donor with ankylosing spondylitis or in good health (not recorded which). Both conserved end residues are part of each CDR3. The order of the fields is J gene, CDR3 length, V gene, D gene, clone size, CDR3 protein, CDR3 DNA. The D gene is left open where the match is weak. Clone size, where shown, is once, few, many, or a class for clones that have expanded.

TRBJ1-2,13,TRBV5-1,-,many,CASSLNQFYGYTF,TGCGCCAGCAGCTTGAACCAGTTCTATGGCTACACCTTC
TRBJ2-7,14,TRBV28,-,many,CASSFRDNSYEQYF,TGTGCCAGCAGTTTCCGGGACAACTCCTACGAGCAGTACTTC
TRBJ2-5,13,TRBV20-1,TRBD2,many,CSARERGLETQYF,TGCAGTGCTAGAGAGCGGGGGTTAGAGACCCAGTACTTC
TRBJ1-5,15,TRBV6-2/TRBV6-3,-,few,CASDGSPDSNQPQHF,TGTGCCAGCGATGGGTCCCCTGATAGCAATCAGCCCCAGCATTTT
TRBJ2-1,15,TRBV20-1,-,-,CSARVRDSPYNEQFF,TGCAGTGCTAGAGTAAGGGACTCCCCGTACAATGAGCAGTTCTTC
TRBJ2-2,14,TRBV5-1,-,many,CASAGGMDTGELFF,TGCGCCAGCGCGGGTGGAATGGACACCGGGGAGCTGTTTTTT
TRBJ1-3,15,TRBV3-1,-,once,CASSPTGTPGNTICF,TGTGCCAGCAGCCCAACCGGGACCCCAGGAAACACCATATGTTTT
TRBJ2-4,15,TRBV6-5,-,-,CASSWRGLPENIQYF,TGTGCCAGCAGTTGGAGGGGACTCCCCGAAAACATTCAGTACTTC
TRBJ1-6,16,TRBV5-1,TRBD1,-,CASSQGQGATSSPLHF,TGCGCCAGCAGCCAAGGACAGGGGGCTACGAGTTCACCCCTCCACTTT
TRBJ1-6,14,TRBV28,TRBD1,many,CASPGQGVRSPLHF,TGTGCCAGTCCGGGACAGGGAGTTCGCTCACCCCTCCACTTT
TRBJ2-5,14,TRBV5-1,-,many,CASSYGDLKETQYF,TGCGCCAGCAGCTATGGGGATCTTAAAGAGACCCAGTACTTC
TRBJ1-2,14,TRBV6-1,TRBD1,-,CASKLGQGGYGDTF,TGTGCCAGCAAACTTGGACAGGGAGGGTATGGCGACACCTTC
TRBJ1-4,15,TRBV7-9,-,-,CASSLDRRVHEKLFF,TGTGCCAGCAGCTTAGACCGCCGGGTCCACGAAAAACTGTTTTTT
TRBJ2-1,13,TRBV2,-,-,CASSAIKGGEQFF,TGTGCCAGCAGTGCCATAAAGGGGGGTGAGCAGTTCTTC
TRBJ2-7,12,TRBV7-2,-,many,CASSFIWDEQYF,TGTGCCAGCAGCTTTATCTGGGACGAGCAGTACTTC
TRBJ1-1,14,TRBV7-2,-,many,CASSSIIYGTEAFF,TGTGCCAGCAGCTCGATAATTTATGGGACTGAAGCTTTCTTT
TRBJ2-5,17,TRBV7-2,-,many,CASSSLERRVPQETQYF,TGTGCCAGCAGCTCCCTGGAGCGGCGTGTACCCCAAGAGACCCAGTACTTC
TRBJ2-7,14,TRBV27,-,many,CASSLSTAFYEQYF,TGTGCCAGCAGTCTGTCTACAGCGTTCTACGAGCAGTACTTC
TRBJ2-3,16,TRBV4-1,-,many,CASSQENAGRTDTQYF,TGCGCCAGCAGCCAAGAGAACGCCGGACGCACAGATACGCAGTATTTT
TRBJ2-3,14,TRBV7-3,-,many,CASSSQGTSDTQYF,TGTGCCAGCAGCTCCCAGGGAACCTCAGATACGCAGTATTTT
TRBJ2-5,12,TRBV6-5,-,many,CASRGTLETQYF,TGTGCCAGCAGAGGGACACTAGAGACCCAGTACTTC
TRBJ2-7,16,TRBV28,TRBD1,many,CASSLALGQGTYEQYF,TGTGCCAGCAGTTTAGCTCTCGGACAGGGGACCTACGAGCAGTACTTC
TRBJ2-1,12,TRBV9,-,few,CASSPAGYEQFF,TGTGCCAGCAGTCCCGCCGGGTATGAGCAGTTCTTC
TRBJ1-1,15,TRBV7-3,TRBD1,-,CASSLTQDRFSEAFF,TGTGCCAGCAGCTTAACCCAGGACAGGTTTTCTGAAGCTTTCTTT
TRBJ2-5,16,TRBV4-2,TRBD2,few,CASSQEGGGARETQYF,TGTGCCAGCAGCCAAGAGGGCGGGGGGGCCCGGGAGACCCAGTACTTC
TRBJ1-5,17,TRBV2,-,-,CASSEYVKASVNQPQHF,TGTGCCAGCAGTGAATACGTCAAGGCTTCGGTTAATCAGCCCCAGCATTTT